Presented here are 20 T cell receptor beta chains from one specimen sequenced in a study of shared T cell receptors in the human thymus. This table comes from immunoSEQ multiplex PCR, and its TCRdb copy is limited to in-frame clones, with some not included. This table holds hundreds of thousands of clones, roughly 90% found once. The same sample was also used in a study of human thymus T cells.

Sequenced material: thymocytes. These receptors all come from a boy less than two years old with a congenital heart defect.

The CDR3 sequence is CASRGWDRGYGYTF. CDR3 bases: TGTGCCAGCAGGGGATGGGACAGAGGCTATGGCTACACCTTC. The chain uses TRBV2 and TRBJ1-2, with 7 bases aligning to TRBD1. The V gene end was trimmed by 6 bases and the J gene end by 4 bases; junction bases not matched to a gene: 8. This CDR3 comprises 14 residues. CDR1 is SNHLY, CDR2 FYNNEI, per germline.

The V and J genes are TRBV19 and TRBJ2-5; weak D call: TRBD2 (6 bases). The last part of the DNA fits TRBJ2-7 better; the J call may be wrong. From germline, CDR1 is LNHDA and CDR2 SQIVND (reference sequence). The CDR3 spans 13 residues. The CDR3 reads CASRLARTYEQYF. The DNA for the CDR3 is TGTGCCAGTCGGCTAGCGAGGACCTACGAGCAGTACTTC.

The chain's CDR3 is CSVWSSRDRSYEQYF. The CDR3 DNA reads as TGCAGCGTTTGGTCCTCCCGGGACAGGTCCTACGAGCAGTACTTC. The chain couples TRBV29-1 to TRBJ2-7, with TRBD1 matching over 8 bases. V shed 5 bases, J shed 1 base, and the junction held 10 bases outside the gene matches. The CDR3 sequence is 15 residues long. The germline gives CDR1 SQVTM, CDR2 ANQGSEA.

On this clone: Other nucleotide sequences from this sample produce the same CDR3. The chain carries TRBV4-2 and TRBJ2-7; TRBD2 matches at 11 bases. Per germline, CDR1 LGHNA and CDR2 YNFKEQ. The CDR3 totals 15 residues. The V segment lost 2 bases and the J segment 1 base; nucleotides outside the gene matches: 1. For the CDR3, the DNA is TGTGCCAGCAGCCAAACTAGCGGGAGATCCTACGAGCAGTACTTC. Amino acids: CASSQTSGRSYEQYF.

This clone was counted once. The chain combines TRBV18 with TRBJ2-6, with 8 bases fitting TRBD2. V gave up 0 bases and J gave up 0 bases; unmatched junction bases: 7. Per germline, CDR1 KGHSH and CDR2 LQKENI. The CDR3 is made up of 19 amino acids. CDR3 amino acids: CASSPPAGGVDSGANVLTF. The CDR3 nucleotides are TGTGCCAGCTCACCACCGGCGGGGGGTGTAGACTCTGGGGCCAACGTCCTGACTTTC.

The chain links TRBV12-5 to TRBJ2-7, with TRBD1 matching 10 bases. CDR3 size: 16 residues. The germline CDR1 and CDR2 sequences are LGHNT and FRNRAP. V was pared by 0 bases and J by 3 bases, with 5 bases of the junction left unmatched. This chain's CDR3 is CASGLVAGQGGYEQYF. CDR3 coding DNA: TGTGCTAGTGGTTTGGTAGCAGGACAGGGGGGCTACGAGCAGTACTTC.

Only a few counts were recorded for this clone. This sequence joins TRBV19 and TRBJ2-1; 9 bases line up with TRBD2. The germline CDR1 and CDR2 sequences are LNHDA and SQIVND (reference sequence). Germline trimming cut 6 bases from V and 5 bases from J; bases unmatched to any gene: 8. The CDR3 is 15 amino acids. In DNA form, the CDR3 reads TGTGCCAGTAGCACCTCTAGCGGGGTTCACAATGAGCAGTTCTTC. It codes for CASSTSSGVHNEQFF.

The chain joins TRBV6-1 to TRBJ1-1; TRBD1 matches 8 bases. There are 13 residues in the CDR3. V shed 11 bases and J 4 bases; nucleotides not matched to a gene: 9. Germline assignment: CDR1 MNHNS and CDR2 SASEGT. CDR3 DNA sequence: TGTGCCCACAGGGGGGACGTGGGCACTGAAGCTTTCTTT. Translating it yields CAHRGDVGTEAFF.

V is TRBV6-4 and J is TRBJ2-5; maybe TRBD2 (5 bases). The CDR3 totals 13 residues. V was pared by 4 bases and J by 5 bases, with 11 bases between. Germline V gene data show CDR1 as MRHNA and CDR2 as SNTAGT. The CDR3 DNA follows: TGTGCCAGCAGTGTCGGGATAGGGGAGACCCAGTACTTC. Amino acids: CASSVGIGETQYF.

Written as DNA, the CDR3 is TGTGCCAGCAGTCCCCCGGTTCCCCCGTTCTTC. Encoded protein: CASSPPVPPFF. The gene calls are TRBV7-2 and TRBJ2-1; D is unclear. CDR1 SGHTA and CDR2 FQGNSA come from the germline V gene. CDR3 length: 11 residues. The V and J ends lost 6 bases and 15 bases respectively, with 15 bases between them. Based on the CDR3 plus reference TRBV7-2 and TRBJ2-1, the full variable domain is GAGVSQSPSNKVTEKGKDVELRCDPISGHTALYWYRQSLGQGLEFLIYFQGNSAPDKSGLPSDRFSAERTGGSVSTLTIQRTQQEDSAVYLCASSPPVPPFFGPGTRLTVL.

The rearrangement links TRBV7-2 to TRBJ2-1, with a weak D call TRBD2 (5 bases). Trimming cost V 5 bases and J 10 bases, with 30 bases left between them. This CDR3 is built from 18 residues. The germline V gene has CDR1 SGHTA and CDR2 FQGNSA. The CDR3 loop reads CASSPIGARNLAPEEQFF. In DNA form, the CDR3 reads TGTGCCAGCAGCCCCATTGGAGCGCGCAACCTAGCTCCGGAGGAGCAGTTCTTC. The full variable domain, completed using reference TRBV7-2 and TRBJ2-1, is GAGVSQSPSNKVTEKGKDVELRCDPISGHTALYWYRQSLGQGLEFLIYFQGNSAPDKSGLPSDRFSAERTGGSVSTLTIQRTQQEDSAVYLCASSPIGARNLAPEEQFFGPGTRLTVL.

The chain recombines TRBV19 with TRBJ1-5; 7 bases agree with TRBD1. Germline V CDR1 and CDR2: LNHDA, SQIVND (reference sequence). The CDR3 totals 19 residues. Germline trimming cut 3 bases from V and 0 bases from J; bases unmatched to any gene: 14. This CDR3 is CASSIPPTGTAHSNQPQHF. The DNA of the CDR3 is TGTGCCAGTAGTATCCCCCCGACCGGGACAGCTCATAGCAATCAGCCCCAGCATTTT.

This rearrangement joins TRBV19 to TRBJ2-1; D is perhaps TRBD1 (5 bases). The CDR3 is 15 residues long. The V end lost 3 bases, the J end lost 8 bases, and 17 bases lay between the germline ends. Germline V gene sequence: CDR1 LNHDA, CDR2 SQIVND (reference sequence). The CDR3 nucleotides are TGTGCCAGTAGTATGGGGCGATACAGCGTCGATGAGCAGTTCTTC. Translated: CASSMGRYSVDEQFF.

The V gene is TRBV7-9, the J gene TRBJ2-2; 9 nucleotides align to TRBD1. This CDR3 has 17 amino acids. The germline V gene has CDR1 SEHNR and CDR2 FQNEAQ (reference sequence). After removal of 2 bases from V and 6 bases from J, the junction contained 10 bases not matched to a gene. The CDR3: CASSLPPQGAEAGELFF. In DNA form, the CDR3 reads TGTGCCAGCAGCTTACCCCCACAGGGGGCGGAAGCCGGGGAGCTGTTTTTT.

The gene calls are TRBV27 and TRBJ1-4; TRBD1 agrees at 8 bases. CDR1 and CDR2 (germline): MNHEY, SMNVEV (reference sequence). V shed 5 bases, J shed 8 bases, and the junction held 10 bases outside the gene matches. The CDR3 consists of 15 residues. Here the CDR3 reads CASSPTDRVDEKLFF. CDR3 nucleotides: TGTGCCAGCAGTCCAACGGACAGGGTAGACGAAAAACTGTTTTTT.

V usage is TRBV5-6 and J usage is TRBJ2-5; D may be TRBD2 (5 bases). The DNA matches TRBJ2-7 better at its end, which makes the J call doubtful. The CDR3 length is 14 residues. In germline, CDR1 is SGHDT, CDR2 YYEEEE. The CDR3 region has the DNA TGTGCCAGCAGCTTGGCCGGGGTTCCCCACGAGCAGTACTTC. Its protein product is CASSLAGVPHEQYF.

The chain joins TRBV5-1 to TRBJ1-4; the match to TRBD1 covers 7 bases. This CDR3 spans 14 amino acids. V lost 0 bases, J lost 7 bases, and 3 bases stayed unmatched. From germline, CDR1 is SGHRS and CDR2 YFSETQ. CDR3 sequence (DNA): TGCGCCAGCAGCTTGGTCCGGGACAGTGAAAAACTGTTTTTT. Protein: CASSLVRDSEKLFF.

In its sample, this clone was seen a few times. The chain employs TRBV4-1 and TRBJ2-2; 13 positions agree with TRBD2. The J segment lost 4 bases and the V segment lost 0 bases, leaving 8 bases of the junction unmatched. The CDR3 length is 19 residues. Germline V gene lookup returns CDR1 MGHRA and CDR2 YSYEKL. DNA of the CDR3: TGCGCCAGCAGCCAAGATGGTACTAGCGGGAGGGCCTGCACCGGGGAGCTGTTTTTT. Protein: CASSQDGTSGRACTGELFF.

The genes are TRBV10-3 and TRBJ2-1, with 15 bases that match TRBD2. Germline V gene data show CDR1 as ENHRY and CDR2 as SYGVKD. CDR3 size: 19 residues. The V and J ends lost 2 bases and 6 bases, in that order; junction bases with no gene match: 11. DNA for the CDR3: TGTGCCATCAGTGAGCCGCCGGGACTAGCGGGAGGCTCCGGCAATGAGCAGTTCTTC. Its translation is CAISEPPGLAGGSGNEQFF.

This sequence joins TRBV11-2 and TRBJ2-7, with 8 bases lining up with TRBD2. CDR3 length equals 17 residues. Germline lookup yields CDR1 SGHAT and CDR2 FQNNGV. V lost 1 base and J lost 3; bases outside the gene matches: 11. In nucleotides, the CDR3 is TGTGCCAGCAGCTTAGTGGGACTAGGCCCGGCGGGCTACGAGCAGTACTTC. Amino acid sequence: CASSLVGLGPAGYEQYF. Full variable domain (remainder filled in from reference TRBV11-2 and TRBJ2-7): EAGVAQSPRYKIIEKRQSVAFWCNPISGHATLYWYQQILGQGPKLLIQFQNNGVVDDSQLPKDRFSAERLKGVDSTLKIQPAKLEDSAVYLCASSLVGLGPAGYEQYFGPGTRLTVT.